Presented here are 18 T cell receptor beta chains from one specimen sequenced in a study of T cell changes during pregnancy in multiple sclerosis. Produced via immunoSEQ multiplex PCR; TCRdb's table is partial and in-frame only. Among roughly 32,000 clones listed, around 90% were seen once. Material: CD8+ T cells from peripheral blood mononuclear cells, obtained in the third trimester of pregnancy. The source of these receptors is a female donor with multiple sclerosis, enrolled in a pregnancy study.

The rearrangement joins TRBV5-1 to TRBJ1-2; D is perhaps TRBD1 (5 bases). Germline V CDR1 and CDR2: SGHRS, YFSETQ. The CDR3 is 13 amino acids. V lost 4 bases to trimming and J lost 1 base, with 8 bases between them. The CDR3 bases are TGCGCCAGCAGCCTAGACAGTAACTATGGCTACACCTTC. It encodes CASSLDSNYGYTF.

The J gene is TRBJ1-1, the V gene TRBV6-4; a possible D gene is TRBD1 (6 bases). With 2 bases removed from V and 10 bases from J, the gap between germline ends came to 14 bases. Germline values: CDR1 MRHNA, CDR2 SNTAGT. The CDR3 sequence is 13 residues long. The CDR3 loop reads CASSDRIQGIAFF. CDR3 nucleotide sequence: TGTGCCAGCAGTGACCGAATACAGGGAATAGCTTTCTTT.

The CDR3 coding sequence is TGTGCCAGCAGCGTCCAGGAACTTTCCTACGAGCAGTACTTC. This gives the protein CASSVQELSYEQYF. The chain couples TRBV9 to TRBJ2-7; D remains unclear. The germline gives CDR1 SGDLS, CDR2 YYNGEE. This CDR3 region has 14 residues. The V end was cut by 2 bases, the J end by 1 base, with 10 bases between.

The chain carries TRBV7-9 and TRBJ1-4; D call uncertain. CDR1 SEHNR and CDR2 FQNEAQ come from the germline V gene (reference sequence). Deletions cut 5 bases from V and 8 bases from J, with 9 bases between. The CDR3 is 12 amino acids. The CDR3 bases are TGTGCCAGCAGCCCAATGGAGGAAAAACTGTTTTTT. It translates to CASSPMEEKLFF.

This sequence joins TRBV19 and TRBJ2-5, with D possibly being TRBD2 (8 bases). Trimming shortened V by 6 bases and J by 4 bases, and 27 bases separated the two germline ends. CDR1 is LNHDA, CDR2 SQIVND, per germline (reference sequence). The CDR3 is 18 residues long. CDR3 DNA: TGTGCCAGTAGCAGGGGGACGTCGATTGCGGGGGGCCGAGAGACCCAGTACTTC. It translates to CASSRGTSIAGGRETQYF.

The V call is TRBV29-1, the J call TRBJ1-1; 8 nucleotides align to TRBD1. CDR3 length: 12 amino acids. Germline V gives CDR1 SQVTM, CDR2 ANQGSEA. V was clipped by 7 bases and J by 6 bases; unmatched bases: 7. The CDR3 DNA is TGCAGCGCAGAAACAGGGGGGCCTGAAGCTTTCTTT. Amino acids: CSAETGGPEAFF.

This chain links TRBV19 with TRBJ2-7, with 7 nucleotides matching TRBD1. Germline CDR1 reads LNHDA; CDR2 reads SQIVND (reference sequence). This CDR3 comprises 15 residues. V shed 5 bases and J 3 bases; nucleotides not matched to a gene: 10. CDR3 loop: CASSHGLSGGYEQYF. The CDR3 DNA reads as TGTGCCAGTAGTCACGGTTTGTCAGGGGGCTACGAGCAGTACTTC. The full variable domain, its missing parts supplied by reference TRBV19 and TRBJ2-7, is DGGITQSPKYLFRKEGQNVTLSCEQNLNHDAMYWYRQDPGQGLRLIYYSQIVNDFQKGDIAEGYSVSREKKESFPLTVTSAQKNPTAFYLCASSHGLSGGYEQYFGPGTRLTVT.

This clone showed up just once. The rearrangement joins TRBV7-2 to TRBJ2-3, with 11 bases that match TRBD2. Germline CDR1 SGHTA, CDR2 FQGNSA. The length of the CDR3 is 18 residues. V shed 1 base and J 2 bases; nucleotides not matched to a gene: 8. CDR3 residues: CASSLGLAGGHNTDTQYF. The CDR3 bases are TGTGCCAGCAGCTTAGGCCTAGCGGGGGGTCACAACACAGATACGCAGTATTTT.

This sequence joins TRBV5-4 and TRBJ1-5, with TRBD1 matching 9 bases. CDR1 is SGHNT, CDR2 YYREEE, per germline (reference sequence). This CDR3 is built from 14 residues. Trimming cost V 4 bases and J 2 bases; bases outside gene matches: 1. The CDR3 loop reads CASSRDRGNQPQHF. In nucleotides, the CDR3 is TGTGCCAGCAGCCGGGACAGGGGCAATCAGCCCCAGCATTTT.

This clone was observed a handful of times. The chain has TRBV6-1 and TRBJ2-6, with TRBD2 matching 7 bases. This CDR3 region has 16 residues. After removal of 1 base from V and 1 base from J, the junction contained 1 base not matched to a gene. Germline V lookup: CDR1 MNHNS, CDR2 SASEGT. In nucleotides, the CDR3 is TGTGCCAGCAGTGAAGAAGCGGGATCTGGGGCCAACGTCCTGACTTTC. Protein sequence: CASSEEAGSGANVLTF.

The chain recombines TRBV7-3 with TRBJ1-6; D might be TRBD1 (6 bases). The CDR3 is made up of 21 amino acids. V lost 2 bases and J lost 0, with 23 bases in between. The germline gives CDR1 SGHTA, CDR2 FQGTGA. DNA of the CDR3: TGTGCCAGCAGCTTAGGTGTGTCTAGGGGGTTTACGTTCTCCTATAATTCACCCCTCCACTTT. Its translation is CASSLGVSRGFTFSYNSPLHF.

The chain joins TRBV6-4 to TRBJ2-1; 9 bases match TRBD2. This CDR3 comprises 13 residues. In germline, CDR1 is MRHNA, CDR2 SNTAGT. After removal of 4 bases from V and 6 bases from J, the junction contained 1 base not matched to a gene. In DNA form, the CDR3 reads TGTGCCAGCAGTGGGCGGGAGGGCAATGAGCAGTTCTTC. As protein: CASSGREGNEQFF.

The rearrangement uses TRBV19 and TRBJ1-2; D remains unclear. Trimming took off 5 bases at V and 8 bases at J, with 15 bases between the two ends. Germline lookup yields CDR1 LNHDA and CDR2 SQIVND (reference sequence). The CDR3 has 13 amino acids. CDR3 in DNA: TGTGCCAGTAGTGCCATTTGGGGAGACGGCTACACCTTC. The encoded protein is CASSAIWGDGYTF.

This chain links TRBV9 with TRBJ2-7, with 8 bases fitting TRBD1. Germline CDR1 SGDLS, CDR2 YYNGEE. J was trimmed by 5 bases and V by 0 bases; bases with no gene match: 7. This CDR3 region has 15 residues. The CDR3 spells CASSVEGTGADEQYF. The CDR3 DNA is TGTGCCAGCAGCGTAGAGGGGACAGGAGCAGACGAGCAGTACTTC. Filled out from reference TRBV9 and TRBJ2-7, the complete variable domain reads DSGVTQTPKHLITATGQRVTLRCSPRSGDLSVYWYQQSLDQGLQFLIQYYNGEERAKGNILERFSAQQFPDLHSELNLSSLELGDSALYFCASSVEGTGADEQYFGPGTRLTVT.

The rearrangement joins TRBV11-3 to TRBJ2-1; no clear D gene. Germline values: CDR1 SGHNT, CDR2 YENEEA. The CDR3 has 11 amino acids. V was shortened by 1 base and J by 15 bases, with 10 bases between the two germline ends. The CDR3 sequence: CASSLGGVPFF. CDR3 sequence (DNA): TGTGCCAGCAGCTTAGGAGGTGTGCCGTTCTTC.

The chain joins TRBV9 to TRBJ1-1; a weak D match, TRBD1 (5 bases). The ends were cut back, 3 bases at V and 1 base at J, with 10 bases in the middle. Germline loops: CDR1 SGDLS, CDR2 YYNGEE. CDR3 length: 14 residues. Written as DNA, the CDR3 is TGTGCCAGCAGCGAATGGGGGGAGAACACTGAAGCTTTCTTT. Amino acid sequence: CASSEWGENTEAFF.

The chain has TRBV7-2 and TRBJ2-7; TRBD2 might be the D (6 bases). V was cut by 1 base and J by 6 bases, with 7 bases left in between. Germline values: CDR1 SGHTA, CDR2 FQGNSA. CDR3 length: 12 amino acids. CDR3 DNA sequence: TGTGCCAGCAGCTTAGTGGAGGGCGAGCAGTACTTC. Protein: CASSLVEGEQYF. The whole variable domain, filled in from reference TRBV7-2 and TRBJ2-7, reads GAGVSQSPSNKVTEKGKDVELRCDPISGHTALYWYRQSLGQGLEFLIYFQGNSAPDKSGLPSDRFSAERTGGSVSTLTIQRTQQEDSAVYLCASSLVEGEQYFGPGTRLTVT.

CDR3 amino acids: CASSLVGGVTDEQYF. CDR3 DNA sequence: TGTGCCAGCAGCTTAGTAGGCGGGGTGACGGACGAGCAGTACTTC. V usage is TRBV7-9 and J usage is TRBJ2-7, with TRBD2 as a possible D gene (6 bases). The V gene's germline CDR1 is SEHNR and CDR2 FQNEAQ (reference sequence). V lost 1 base and J 5 bases, leaving 15 bases between the germline ends. The CDR3 spans 15 residues.